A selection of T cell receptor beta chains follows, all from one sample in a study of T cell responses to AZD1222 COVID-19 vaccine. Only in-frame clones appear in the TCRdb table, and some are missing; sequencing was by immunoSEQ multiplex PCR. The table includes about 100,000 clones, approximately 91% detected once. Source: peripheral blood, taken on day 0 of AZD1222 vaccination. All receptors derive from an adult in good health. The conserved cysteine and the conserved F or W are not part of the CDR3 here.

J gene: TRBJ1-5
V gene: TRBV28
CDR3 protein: ASRLFTENQPQH

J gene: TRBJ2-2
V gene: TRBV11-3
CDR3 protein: ASSSWGLGELF

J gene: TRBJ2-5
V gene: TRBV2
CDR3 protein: ASIPQAGGFRTQY

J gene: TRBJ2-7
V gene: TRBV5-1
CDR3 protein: ASSPPLSVNEQY

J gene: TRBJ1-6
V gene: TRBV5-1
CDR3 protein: ASRRGSPGNSPLH

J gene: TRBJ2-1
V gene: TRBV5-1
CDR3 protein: ASSLAPTSGEQF

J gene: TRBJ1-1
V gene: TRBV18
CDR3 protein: ASSNGADTEAF

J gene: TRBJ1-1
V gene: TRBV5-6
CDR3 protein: ASSPRRAEAF

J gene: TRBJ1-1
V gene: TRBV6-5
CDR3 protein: ATLSGQGETEAF

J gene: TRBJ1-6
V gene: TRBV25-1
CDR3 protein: ASSPPGWEGTYNSPLH

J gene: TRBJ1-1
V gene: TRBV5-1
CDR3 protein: ASSVAGLNTEAF

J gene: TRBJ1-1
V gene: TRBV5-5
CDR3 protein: ASSLGPTGPNTEAF

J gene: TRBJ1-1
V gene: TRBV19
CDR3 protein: ASSIQGAYTEAF

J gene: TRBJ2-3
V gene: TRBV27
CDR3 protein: ASSPRRAEGDTQY

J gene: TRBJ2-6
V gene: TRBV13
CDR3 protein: ASSPRGSGANVLT

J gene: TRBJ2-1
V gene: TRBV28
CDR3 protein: ASSLVSRTEDTEYNEQF

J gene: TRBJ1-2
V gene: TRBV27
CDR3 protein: ASSYQGHGYT

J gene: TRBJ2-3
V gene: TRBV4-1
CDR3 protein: ASSQGGLSADTQY

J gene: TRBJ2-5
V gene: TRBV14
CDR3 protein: ASSQYGETQY

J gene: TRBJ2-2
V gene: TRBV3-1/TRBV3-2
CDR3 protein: ASSQDIPGTGELF

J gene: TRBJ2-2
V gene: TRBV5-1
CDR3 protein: ASSSNTGGITGELF

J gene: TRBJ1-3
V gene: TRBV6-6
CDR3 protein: ASSSTDSGNTIY

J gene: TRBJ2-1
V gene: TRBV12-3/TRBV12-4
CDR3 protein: ASISPGGNEQF

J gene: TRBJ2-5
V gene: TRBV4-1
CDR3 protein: ASSHEGNLQETQY

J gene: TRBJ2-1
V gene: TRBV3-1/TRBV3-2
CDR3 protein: ASSQVSVKQF

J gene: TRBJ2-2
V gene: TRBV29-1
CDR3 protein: SVKSGAHTGELF

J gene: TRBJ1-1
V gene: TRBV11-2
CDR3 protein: ASSFRTGSDTEAF

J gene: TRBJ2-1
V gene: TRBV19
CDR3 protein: ASRGLAGNNEQF

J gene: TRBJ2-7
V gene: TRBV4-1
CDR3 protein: ASSQGTGTPYEQY

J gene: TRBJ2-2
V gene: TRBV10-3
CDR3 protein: AISESSGGSNTGELF

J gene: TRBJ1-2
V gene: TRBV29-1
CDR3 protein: SLGQGAGYT